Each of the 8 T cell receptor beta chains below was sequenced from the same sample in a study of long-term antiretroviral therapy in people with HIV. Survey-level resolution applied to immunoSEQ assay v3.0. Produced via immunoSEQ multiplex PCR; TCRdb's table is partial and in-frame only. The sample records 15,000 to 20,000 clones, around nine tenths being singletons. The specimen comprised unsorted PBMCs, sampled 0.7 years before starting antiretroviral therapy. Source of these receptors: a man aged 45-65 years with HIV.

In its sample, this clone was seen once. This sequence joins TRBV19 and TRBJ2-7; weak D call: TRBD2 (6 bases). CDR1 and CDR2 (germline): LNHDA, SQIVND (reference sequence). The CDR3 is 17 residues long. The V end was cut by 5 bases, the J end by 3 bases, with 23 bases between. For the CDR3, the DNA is TGTGCCAGTAGTTTGGGCGGGACTGCCGACTATTACTACGAGCAGTACTTC. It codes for CASSLGGTADYYYEQYF.

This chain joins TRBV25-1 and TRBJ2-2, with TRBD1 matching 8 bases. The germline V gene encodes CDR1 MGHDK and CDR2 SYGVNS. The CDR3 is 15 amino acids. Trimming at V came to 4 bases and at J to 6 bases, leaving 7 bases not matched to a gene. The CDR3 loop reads CASSGTGSMAGELFF. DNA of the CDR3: TGTGCCAGCAGTGGGACAGGGTCAATGGCCGGGGAGCTGTTTTTT.

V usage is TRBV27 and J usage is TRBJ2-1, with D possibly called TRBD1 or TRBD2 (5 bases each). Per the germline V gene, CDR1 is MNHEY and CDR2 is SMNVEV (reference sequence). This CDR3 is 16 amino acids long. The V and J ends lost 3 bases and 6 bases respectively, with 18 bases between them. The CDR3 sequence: CASSFRGGGRPNEQFF. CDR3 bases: TGTGCCAGCAGTTTCCGGGGCGGAGGACGACCCAATGAGCAGTTCTTC.

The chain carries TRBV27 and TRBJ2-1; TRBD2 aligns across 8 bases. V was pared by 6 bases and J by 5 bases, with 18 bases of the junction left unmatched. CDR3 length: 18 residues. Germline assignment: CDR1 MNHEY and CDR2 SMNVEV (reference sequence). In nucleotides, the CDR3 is TGTGCCAGCAGCCCCCTGGGGGCGGGGGGCTACCTCAACAATGAGCAGTTCTTC. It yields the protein CASSPLGAGGYLNNEQFF.

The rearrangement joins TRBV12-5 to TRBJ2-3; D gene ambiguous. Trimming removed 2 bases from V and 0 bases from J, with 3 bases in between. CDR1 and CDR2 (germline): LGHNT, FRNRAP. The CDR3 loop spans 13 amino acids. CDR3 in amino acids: CASGLPSTDTQYF. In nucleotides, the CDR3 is TGTGCTAGTGGTTTGCCTAGCACAGATACGCAGTATTTT. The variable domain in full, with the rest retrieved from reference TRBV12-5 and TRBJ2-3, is DARVTQTPRHKVTEMGQEVTMRCQPILGHNTVFWYRQTMMQGLELLAYFRNRAPLDDSGMPKDRFSAEMPDATLATLKIQPSEPRDSAVYFCASGLPSTDTQYFGPGTRLTVL.

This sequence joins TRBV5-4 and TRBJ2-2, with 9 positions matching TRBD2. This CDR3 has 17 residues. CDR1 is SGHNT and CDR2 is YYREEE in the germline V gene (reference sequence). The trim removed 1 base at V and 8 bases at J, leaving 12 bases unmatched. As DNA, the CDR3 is TGTGCCAGCAGCTTGAGAAGCGGGAGGCCTGGAGGGGGGGAGCTGTTTTTT. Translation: CASSLRSGRPGGGELFF.

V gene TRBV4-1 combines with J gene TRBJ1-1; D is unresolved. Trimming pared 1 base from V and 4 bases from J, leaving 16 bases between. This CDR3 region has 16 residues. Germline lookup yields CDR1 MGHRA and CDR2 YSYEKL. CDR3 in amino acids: CASSQVLWGRGTEAFF. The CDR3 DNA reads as TGCGCCAGCAGCCAAGTACTTTGGGGTCGGGGCACTGAAGCTTTCTTT.

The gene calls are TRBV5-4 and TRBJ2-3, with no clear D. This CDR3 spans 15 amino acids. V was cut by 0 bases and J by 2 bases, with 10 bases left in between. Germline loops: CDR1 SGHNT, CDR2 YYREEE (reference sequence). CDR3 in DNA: TGTGCCAGCAGCTTGGGCCCCCTCTCCACAGATACGCAGTATTTT. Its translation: CASSLGPLSTDTQYF. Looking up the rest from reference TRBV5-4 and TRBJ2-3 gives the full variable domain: ETGVTQSPTHLIKTRGQQVTLRCSSQSGHNTVSWYQQALGQGPQFIFQYYREEENGRGNFPPRFSGLQFPNYSSELNVNALELDDSALYLCASSLGPLSTDTQYFGPGTRLTVL.